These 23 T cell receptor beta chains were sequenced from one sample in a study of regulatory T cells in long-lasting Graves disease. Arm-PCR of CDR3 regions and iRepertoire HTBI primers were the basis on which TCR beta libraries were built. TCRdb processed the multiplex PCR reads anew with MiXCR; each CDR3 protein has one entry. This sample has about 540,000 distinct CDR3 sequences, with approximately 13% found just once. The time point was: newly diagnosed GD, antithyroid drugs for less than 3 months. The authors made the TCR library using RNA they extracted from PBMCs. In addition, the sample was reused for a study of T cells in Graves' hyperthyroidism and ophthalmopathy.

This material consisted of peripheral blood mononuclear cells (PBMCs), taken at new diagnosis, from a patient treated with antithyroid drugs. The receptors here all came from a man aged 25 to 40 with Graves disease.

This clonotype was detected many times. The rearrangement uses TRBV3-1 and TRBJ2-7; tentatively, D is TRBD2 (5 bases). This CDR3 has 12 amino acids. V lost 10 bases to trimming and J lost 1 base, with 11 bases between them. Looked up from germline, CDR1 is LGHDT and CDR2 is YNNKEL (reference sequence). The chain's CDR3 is CATLGRSYEQYF. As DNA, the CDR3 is TGTGCCACCCTAGGGAGATCCTACGAGCAGTACTTC.

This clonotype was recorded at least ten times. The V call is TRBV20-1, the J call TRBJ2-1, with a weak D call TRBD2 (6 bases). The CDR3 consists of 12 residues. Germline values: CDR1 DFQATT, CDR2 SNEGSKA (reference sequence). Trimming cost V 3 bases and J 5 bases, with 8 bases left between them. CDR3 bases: TGCAGTGCTAGCCGGGAGCACAATGAGCAGTTCTTC. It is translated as CSASREHNEQFF.

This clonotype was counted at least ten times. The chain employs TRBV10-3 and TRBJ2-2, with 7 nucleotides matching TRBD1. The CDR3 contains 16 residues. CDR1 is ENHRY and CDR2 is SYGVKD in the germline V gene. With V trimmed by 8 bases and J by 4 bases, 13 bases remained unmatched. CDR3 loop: CAIGALDGQATGELFF. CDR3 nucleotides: TGTGCCATCGGAGCTTTAGACGGACAGGCCACCGGGGAGCTGTTTTTT.

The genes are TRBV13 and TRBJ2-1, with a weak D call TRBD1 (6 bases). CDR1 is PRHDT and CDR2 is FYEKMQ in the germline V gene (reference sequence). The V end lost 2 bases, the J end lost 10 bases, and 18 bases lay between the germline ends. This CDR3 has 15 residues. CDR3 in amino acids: CASSLTPGRGREQFF. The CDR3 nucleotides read TGTGCCAGCAGCTTAACCCCCGGCAGGGGAAGGGAGCAGTTCTTC.

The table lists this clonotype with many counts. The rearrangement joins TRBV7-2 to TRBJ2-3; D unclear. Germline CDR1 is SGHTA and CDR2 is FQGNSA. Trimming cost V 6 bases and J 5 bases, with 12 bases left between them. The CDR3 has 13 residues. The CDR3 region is CASRSRAVDTQYF. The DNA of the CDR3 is TGTGCCAGCAGGTCTAGGGCGGTAGATACGCAGTATTTT.

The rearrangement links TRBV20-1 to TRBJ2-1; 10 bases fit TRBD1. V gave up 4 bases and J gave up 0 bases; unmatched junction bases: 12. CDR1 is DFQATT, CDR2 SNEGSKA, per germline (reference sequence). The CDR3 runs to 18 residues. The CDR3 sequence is CSAKTGGEAGVSYNEQFF. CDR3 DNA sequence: TGCAGTGCTAAGACAGGGGGCGAAGCCGGAGTCTCCTACAATGAGCAGTTCTTC.

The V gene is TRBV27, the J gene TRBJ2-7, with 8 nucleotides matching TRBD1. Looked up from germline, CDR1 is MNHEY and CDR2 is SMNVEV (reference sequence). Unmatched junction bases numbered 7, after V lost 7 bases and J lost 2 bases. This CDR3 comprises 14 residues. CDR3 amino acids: CASTASRGPYEQYF. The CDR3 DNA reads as TGTGCCAGCACCGCCTCCAGGGGGCCCTACGAGCAGTACTTC.

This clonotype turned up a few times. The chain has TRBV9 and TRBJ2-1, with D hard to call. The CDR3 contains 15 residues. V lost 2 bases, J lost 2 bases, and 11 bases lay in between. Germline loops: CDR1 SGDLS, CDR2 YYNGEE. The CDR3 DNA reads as TGTGCCAGCAGCGTTTCAGAGGCGACCTACAATGAGCAGTTCTTC. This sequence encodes CASSVSEATYNEQFF.

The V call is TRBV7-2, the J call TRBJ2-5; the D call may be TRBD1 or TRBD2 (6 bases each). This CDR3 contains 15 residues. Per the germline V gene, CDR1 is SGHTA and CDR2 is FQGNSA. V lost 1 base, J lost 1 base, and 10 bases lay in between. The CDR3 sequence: CASSLEEGGQETQYF. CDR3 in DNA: TGTGCCAGCAGCTTAGAGGAGGGGGGCCAAGAGACCCAGTACTTC.

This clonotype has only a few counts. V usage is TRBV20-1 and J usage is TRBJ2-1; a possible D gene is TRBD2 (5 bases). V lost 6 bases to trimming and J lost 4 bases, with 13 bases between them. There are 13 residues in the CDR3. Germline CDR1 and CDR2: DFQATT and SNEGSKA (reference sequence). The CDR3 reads CSAGRLGYNEQFF. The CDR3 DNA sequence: TGCAGTGCAGGGAGACTGGGGTACAATGAGCAGTTCTTC.

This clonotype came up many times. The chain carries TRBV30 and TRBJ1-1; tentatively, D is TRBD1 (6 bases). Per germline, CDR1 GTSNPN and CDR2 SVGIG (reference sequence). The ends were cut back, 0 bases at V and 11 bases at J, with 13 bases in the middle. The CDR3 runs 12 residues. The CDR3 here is CAWSVKGGQAFF. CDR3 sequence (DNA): TGTGCCTGGAGTGTGAAGGGGGGGCAGGCTTTCTTT.

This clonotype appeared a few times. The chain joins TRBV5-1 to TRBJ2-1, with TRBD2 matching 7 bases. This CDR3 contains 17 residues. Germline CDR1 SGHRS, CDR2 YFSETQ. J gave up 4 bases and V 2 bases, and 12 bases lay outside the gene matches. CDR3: CASSFSGLSRRYNEQFF. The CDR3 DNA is TGCGCCAGCAGCTTTTCGGGACTATCCCGGAGATACAATGAGCAGTTCTTC.

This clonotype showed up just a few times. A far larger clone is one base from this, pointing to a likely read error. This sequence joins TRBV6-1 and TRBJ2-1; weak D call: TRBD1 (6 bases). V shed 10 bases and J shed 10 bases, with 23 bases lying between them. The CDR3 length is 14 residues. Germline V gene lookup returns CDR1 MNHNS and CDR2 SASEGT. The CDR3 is CAIGVTGTSNEQFF. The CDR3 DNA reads TGTGCCATCGGGGTTACAGGGACCTCAAACGAGCAGTTCTTC.

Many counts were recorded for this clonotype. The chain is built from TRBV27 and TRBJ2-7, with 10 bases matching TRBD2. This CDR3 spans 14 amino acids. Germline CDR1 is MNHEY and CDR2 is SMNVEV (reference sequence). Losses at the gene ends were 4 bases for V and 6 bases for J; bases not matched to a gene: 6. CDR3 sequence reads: CASSWLAGAAEQYF. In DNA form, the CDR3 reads TGTGCCAGCAGTTGGCTAGCGGGGGCCGCCGAGCAGTACTTC.

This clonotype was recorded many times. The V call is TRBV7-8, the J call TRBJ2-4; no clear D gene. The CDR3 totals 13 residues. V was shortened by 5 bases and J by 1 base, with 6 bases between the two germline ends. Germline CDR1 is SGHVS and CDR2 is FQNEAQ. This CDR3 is CASSPVAKNIQYF. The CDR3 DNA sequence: TGTGCCAGCAGCCCCGTCGCCAAAAACATTCAGTACTTC.

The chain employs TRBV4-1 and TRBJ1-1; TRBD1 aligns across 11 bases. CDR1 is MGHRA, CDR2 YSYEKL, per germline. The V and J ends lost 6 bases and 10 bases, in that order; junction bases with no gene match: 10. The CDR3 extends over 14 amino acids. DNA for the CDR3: TGCGCCAGCAGTTGGTGGGACAGGGGGTCGGCAGCTTTCTTT. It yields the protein CASSWWDRGSAAFF.

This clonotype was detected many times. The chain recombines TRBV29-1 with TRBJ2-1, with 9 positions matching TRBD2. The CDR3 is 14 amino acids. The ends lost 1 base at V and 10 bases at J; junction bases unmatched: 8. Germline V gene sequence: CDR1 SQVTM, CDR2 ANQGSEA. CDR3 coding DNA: TGCAGCGTTGAAGTTGGGACTAGCTTTCGGGAGCAGTTCTTC. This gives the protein CSVEVGTSFREQFF.

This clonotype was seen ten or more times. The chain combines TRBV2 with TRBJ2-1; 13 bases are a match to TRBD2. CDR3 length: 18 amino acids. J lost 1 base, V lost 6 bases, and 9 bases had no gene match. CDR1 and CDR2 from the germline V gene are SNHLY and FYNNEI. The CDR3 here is CASRILAGGPVSYNEQFF. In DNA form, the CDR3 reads TGTGCCAGCAGGATACTAGCGGGAGGGCCTGTATCCTACAATGAGCAGTTCTTC.

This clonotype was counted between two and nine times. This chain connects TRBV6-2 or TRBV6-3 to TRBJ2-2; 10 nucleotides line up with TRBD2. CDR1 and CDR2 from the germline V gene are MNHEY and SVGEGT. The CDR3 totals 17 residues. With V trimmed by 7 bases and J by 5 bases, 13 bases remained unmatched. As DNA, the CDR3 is TGTGCCAGCACTACTAAGATAAGCGGGAGGGGTACCGGGGAGCTGTTTTTT. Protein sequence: CASTTKISGRGTGELFF.

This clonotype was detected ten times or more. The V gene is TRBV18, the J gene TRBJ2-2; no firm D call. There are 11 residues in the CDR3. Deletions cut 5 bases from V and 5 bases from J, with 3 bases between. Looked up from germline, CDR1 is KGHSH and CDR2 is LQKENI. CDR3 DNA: TGTGCCAGCTCAGCGACCGGGGAGCTGTTTTTT. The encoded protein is CASSATGELFF.

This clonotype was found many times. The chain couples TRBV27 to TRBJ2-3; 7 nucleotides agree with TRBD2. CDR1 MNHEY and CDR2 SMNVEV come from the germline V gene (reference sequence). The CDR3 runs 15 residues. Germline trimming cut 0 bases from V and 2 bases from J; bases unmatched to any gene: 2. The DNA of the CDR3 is TGTGCCAGCAGTTTATCCCGACTAGCCACAGATACGCAGTATTTT. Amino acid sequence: CASSLSRLATDTQYF.

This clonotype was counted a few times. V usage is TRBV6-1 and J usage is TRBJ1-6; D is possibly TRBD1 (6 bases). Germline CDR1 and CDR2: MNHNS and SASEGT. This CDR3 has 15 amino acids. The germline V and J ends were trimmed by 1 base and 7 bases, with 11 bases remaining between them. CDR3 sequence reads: CASSEDRGGNSPLHF. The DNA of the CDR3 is TGTGCCAGCAGTGAAGATAGGGGGGGAAATTCACCCCTCCACTTT.

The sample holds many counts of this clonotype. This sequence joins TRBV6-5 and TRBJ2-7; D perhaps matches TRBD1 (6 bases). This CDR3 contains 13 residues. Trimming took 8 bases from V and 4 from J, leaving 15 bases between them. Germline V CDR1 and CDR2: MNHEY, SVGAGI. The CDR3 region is CASGSGARYEQYF. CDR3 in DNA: TGTGCCAGCGGTTCAGGGGCTAGGTACGAGCAGTACTTC.